The sequence of this T cell receptor beta chain was determined in a study of OX40 agonist ivuxolimab in advanced cancers. Study as a whole: 40% to 50% of patients had received prior checkpoint inhibitor therapy.

Note on this clone: Antigen specificity is unknown.

Using immunoSEQ multiplex PCR, the repertoire was profiled, and TCRdb retains in-frame clones only, with some absent. The sample yields 77,000 or so clones, more than 85% seen once. Study findings and constraints: Researchers report that CD8+ T cells had, on average, more expanded clones than CD4+.

With baseline, cycle 4 day 1, and cycle 7 day 1 as timepoints, blood was sampled. Germline V gives CDR1 LNHDA, CDR2 SQIVND (reference sequence). This CDR3 spans 15 amino acids. V lost 5 bases, J lost 3 bases, and 17 bases lay in between. The specimen comprised CD4+ or CD8+ T cells sorted from blood, sampled in a trial of the OX40 agonist ivuxolimab. The TCR originated in an adult with an advanced solid tumor such as melanoma, head and neck, liver or kidney cancer. The chain uses TRBV19 and TRBJ2-7; a weak D match, TRBD1 (6 bases). The CDR3 nucleotides are TGTGCCAGTAGTTCATTCCCCCGACAGGTCTACGAGCAGTACTTC. It yields the protein CASSSFPRQVYEQYF.